This TCR beta chain was observed in a study of T-cell reconstitution after alpha-beta-depleted transplantation in children. This clonotype has only a few counts. Its antigen remains unknown. V was trimmed by 4 bases and J by 6 bases, leaving 12 bases between them. This CDR3 is 12 amino acids long. From germline, CDR1 is DFQATT and CDR2 SNEGSKA (reference sequence). General study points: By one year post-transplant, T-cell counts and diversity largely arose from T cells that were newly produced. Reported findings indicate that, about two months after transplant, alpha-beta T cells came from several hundred expanded clones, which were derived from non-depleted graft cells.

Preparation of the TCRbeta library was carried out with unique molecular identifiers. TCRdb re-derived calls from the PCR reads in MiXCR, one entry per CDR3 protein. The sample has 800,000 to 1,000,000 distinct CDR3 sequences, about 30% seen once. The chain is built from TRBV20-1 and TRBJ1-1; no firm D call. Material: PBMCs, mostly from graft donor cells, obtained 360 days after TCRalphabeta/CD19-depleted stem cell transplant. This clonotype was obtained from a boy younger than two who had a stem cell transplant for SCID, so the T cells may come from the graft donor. The CDR3 loop is CSAKRLEAEAFF. The CDR3, as DNA: TGCAGTGCTAAAAGGCTTGAAGCTGAAGCTTTCTTT.